The T cell receptor beta chain under discussion was sequenced for a study of cytomegalovirus exposure and HLA in healthy donors. Whole-study results and caveats: Reported findings show TCR beta sequences accurately forecast HLA-A and HLA-B alleles in most subjects. In terms of immune exposure information, only CMV serostatus was available. In vitro work confirmed that a few CMV-associated chains recognize CMV antigens.

Primers included in the PCR were 60 Vbeta and 13 Jbeta primers. Sequencing used immunoSEQ multiplex PCR; TCRdb keeps in-frame clones, though not all of them. The data contain approximately 150,000 clones, 80% of them singletons. This CDR3 is built from 13 residues. Trimming left V 2 bases short and J 3 bases short, with 8 bases between. From germline, CDR1 is SGHRS and CDR2 YFSETQ. Though nominally healthy at sampling, donors likely had unrecorded immune exposures. On this clone: Its antigen is unidentified.

This clonotype was sampled from a man younger than 45 in good health and CMV-seronegative. The chain combines TRBV5-1 with TRBJ1-2, with a weak D call TRBD1 (5 bases). The sequencing sample was made of PBMCs. The CDR3 loop is CASSFGRDYGYTF. CDR3 coding DNA: TGCGCCAGCAGCTTCGGCAGGGACTATGGCTACACCTTC.